At least ten counts were recorded for the clone carrying this T cell receptor beta chain. The V end was cut by 4 bases, the J end by 3 bases, with 15 bases between. Germline V gene lookup returns CDR1 GTSNPN and CDR2 SVGIG (reference sequence). There are 14 residues in the CDR3. Relying on iRepertoire HTBI primers and Arm-PCR of CDR3 regions, the team built TCR beta libraries. A single record per CDR3 protein comes from TCRdb applying MiXCR to the multiplex PCR reads. This table has about 400,000 distinct CDR3 sequences, 15% appearing once. This sample is part of a study of regulatory T cells in long-lasting Graves disease. Indicated time point: newly diagnosed GD, antithyroid drugs for less than 3 months. Following extraction of RNA from PBMCs, that RNA was used to make the TCR library.

This sequence joins TRBV30 and TRBJ1-1, with D unresolved. The origin of this receptor is a female donor with Graves disease. Here the sequenced sample was peripheral blood mononuclear cells (PBMCs), taken at new diagnosis, from a patient treated with antithyroid drugs. The CDR3 nucleotides read TGTGCCTGGATCCCAAGGGTCGCGGACACTGAAGCTTTCTTT. This encodes CAWIPRVADTEAFF.